What follows describes a single T cell receptor (beta chain). These data come from a study of control samples from healthy donors and cancer patients. Sequencing used immunoSEQ multiplex PCR; TCRdb keeps in-frame clones, though not all of them. The repertoire holds about 180,000 clones, with approximately 92% as singletons. The CDR3 has 15 residues. Trimming removed 7 bases at V and 5 bases at J, with 18 bases between. CDR1 is LNHDA and CDR2 is SQIVND in the germline V gene (reference sequence). The receptor's source is a man aged 25 to 40 in good health. The gene calls are TRBV19 and TRBJ2-1, with a possible D match to TRBD2 (7 bases). Sequenced sample: blood. CDR3 nucleotides: TGTGCCAGTATTGGGGGGGCTCTAGGCGACAATGAGCAGTTCTTC. Its translation: CASIGGALGDNEQFF.